This T cell receptor (beta chain) derives from a study of blood T cell repertoires in COVID-19. The V gene's germline CDR1 is WSHSY and CDR2 SAAADI. Trimming removed 8 bases at V and 4 bases at J, with 3 bases between. The CDR3 is 10 residues long. Original analysis: Reference gene primer amplification in the assay estimated nucleated cell counts. The assay was immunoSEQ multiplex PCR, and TCRdb's table has in-frame clones only and misses some. The V and J calls and clone size come from that table; D and trimming were worked out from the DNA. Of more than 60,000 clones listed, about nine tenths are singletons.

This clonotype was obtained from a human donor in a cohort sampled during active COVID-19. Material for sequencing was peripheral blood. This chain connects TRBV10-2 to TRBJ1-3; D is uncertain. The CDR3 is CASQGNTIYF. The CDR3 DNA is TGCGCCAGCCAGGGAAACACCATATATTTT.